This T cell receptor (beta chain) emerged from a study of early T cells in non-severe SARS-CoV-2 infection. Across the whole study: Whole-blood bulk RNA, unsorted, was sequenced, and chains were unpaired.

Researchers attached unique molecular identifiers to individual cDNA molecules. TCRdb reanalysed the 5' RACE reads using MiXCR and keeps one entry per CDR3 protein. This sample yields about 76,000 distinct CDR3 sequences, of which around 11% are seen a single time; 4% to 5% belongs to the top ten. CDR1 is MNHNY and CDR2 is SVGAGI in the germline V gene (reference sequence). This CDR3 comprises 13 residues. The J segment lost 4 bases and the V segment lost 6 bases, leaving 4 bases of the junction unmatched. For this clonotype: Its matching antigen is unknown.

General observations from the study: Lookups in VDJdb leaned toward anti-spike CD8 responses and missed private and CD4 specificities.

The sequenced sample was whole blood. The TCR comes from an adult who was a healthcare worker with PCR-confirmed SARS-CoV-2 infection or an uninfected control (not recorded which). This rearrangement joins TRBV6-6 to TRBJ1-2, with 8 bases that match TRBD1. The CDR3 loop reads CASSRTGSYGYTF. CDR3 nucleotides: TGTGCCAGCAGCCGGACAGGGTCCTATGGCTACACCTTC.